This TCR beta chain was recovered during a study of regulatory T cells in long-lasting Graves disease. Building the TCR beta libraries relied on iRepertoire HTBI primers, and CDR3 regions underwent Arm-PCR. TCRdb processed the multiplex PCR reads anew with MiXCR; each CDR3 protein has one entry. The profile shows around 420,000 distinct CDR3 sequences, over 14% of them singletons. The V gene's germline CDR1 is SGHTS and CDR2 YDEGEE. Trimming stripped 1 base from V and 6 bases from J, with 8 bases between. The CDR3 consists of 13 residues. Specified time point: newly diagnosed GD, antithyroid drugs for less than 3 months. PBMC RNA served as the TCR library source. This clonotype was counted a few times. These data were likewise used in another study, on T cells in Graves' hyperthyroidism and ophthalmopathy. That study reports: Most clonotypes that expanded in the thyroid above 0.001 also showed up in blood. Ophthalmopathy cases were set apart from stable hyperthyroidism by a 13 V-J model. Before onset, ophthalmopathy was predicted by the model a median around 6.2 months earlier.

Sequenced material: peripheral blood mononuclear cells (PBMCs), taken at new diagnosis, from a patient treated with antithyroid drugs. The rearrangement links TRBV5-8 to TRBJ2-1; D not certain. The source of this sequence is a woman aged 40 to 49 with Graves disease. CDR3 sequence: CASSLLSVNEQFF. The DNA for the CDR3 is TGTGCCAGCAGCTTGTTATCTGTCAATGAGCAGTTCTTC.